One sample yielded the 3 T cell receptor beta chains listed below, sequenced in a study of cytomegalovirus exposure and HLA in healthy donors. Assay used: immunoSEQ multiplex PCR; TCRdb lists only in-frame clones, some missing. This repertoire shows about 330,000 clones, about nine tenths found once; its top ten account for over 1%. Material for sequencing was PBMCs. Every receptor here comes from a woman between 25 and 40 years old in good health and CMV-seropositive.

The chain is built from TRBV4-2 and TRBJ1-1; D is undetermined. Trimming removed 0 bases from V and 7 bases from J, with 9 bases in between. The CDR3 is 13 residues long. Looked up from germline, CDR1 is LGHNA and CDR2 is YNFKEQ. CDR3 coding DNA: TGTGCCAGCAGCCAAGATACCCAGGTTGAAGCTTTCTTT. Amino acid sequence: CASSQDTQVEAFF.

The chain links TRBV29-1 to TRBJ2-1; the D gene could be TRBD1 or TRBD2 (6 bases each). This CDR3 has 15 residues. V dropped 7 bases and J dropped 4 bases, with 20 bases sitting between them. Germline V gene lookup returns CDR1 SQVTM and CDR2 ANQGSEA. The CDR3 sequence: CSAVQGGPLYNEQFF. CDR3 bases: TGCAGCGCGGTTCAAGGGGGGCCATTATACAATGAGCAGTTCTTC.

The chain recombines TRBV11-3 with TRBJ2-1; TRBD1 agrees at 9 bases. The germline V gene encodes CDR1 SGHNT and CDR2 YENEEA. This CDR3 is 16 amino acids long. V dropped 5 bases and J dropped 7; count of bases not matched to a gene: 12. CDR3 DNA sequence: TGTGCCAGCAGCCGACCGGGACAGGGTTCGACGAATGAGCAGTTCTTC. As protein: CASSRPGQGSTNEQFF.